The sequence of this TCR beta chain was determined in a study of regulatory T cells in long-lasting Graves disease. CDR1 and CDR2 from the germline V gene are DFQATT and SNEGSKA (reference sequence). The CDR3 contains 14 residues. The ends were cut back, 1 base at V and 1 base at J, with 10 bases in the middle. In building TCR beta libraries, iRepertoire HTBI primers were used together with Arm-PCR of CDR3 regions. TCRdb analysed the multiplex PCR reads with MiXCR anew, one entry per CDR3 protein. The top ten hold roughly a sixth of the sample, which has 350,000 to 500,000 distinct CDR3 sequences, less than 15% seen once. The time point here: newly diagnosed GD, antithyroid drugs for less than 3 months. The TCR library was made from RNA that had been extracted from PBMCs in TRIzol. The diagnosis of Graves' disease used American Thyroid Association guidelines. This clonotype was counted ten times or more.

These data were also reused for a study on T cells in Graves' hyperthyroidism and ophthalmopathy. That paper notes: Most clonotypes expanded in the thyroid (above 0.001) were also present in blood.

The material sequenced was peripheral blood mononuclear cells (PBMCs), taken at new diagnosis, from a patient treated with antithyroid drugs. V gene TRBV20-1 combines with J gene TRBJ2-5; perhaps TRBD1 as D (5 bases). This clonotype was obtained from a woman aged 45-65 years with Graves disease. The CDR3: CSARGAGPQETQYF. The DNA for the CDR3 is TGCAGTGCTAGAGGGGCAGGGCCCCAAGAGACCCAGTACTTC.